Below are 11 T cell receptor beta chains sequenced from a single sample in a study of technical replicates of blood from several donors. TCRdb keeps only in-frame clones here, not all; method: immunoSEQ multiplex PCR. The sample lists nearly 80,000 clones; approximately 93% were seen once. The sequencing sample was made of T cells isolated from PBMCs. These receptors originate from a human donor in good health.

The gene calls are TRBV4-3 and TRBJ1-5; D remains unclear. Deletions cut 0 bases from V and 11 bases from J, with 11 bases between. The CDR3 consists of 13 residues. Per germline, CDR1 LGHNA and CDR2 YSLEER. The CDR3 sequence is CASSQDPGEAQHF. Here the CDR3 DNA reads TGCGCCAGCAGCCAAGATCCCGGGGAAGCCCAGCATTTT.

This clone was seen just once. V is TRBV6-5 and J is TRBJ2-1, with TRBD2 identical over 13 bases. Per germline, CDR1 MNHEY and CDR2 SVGAGI. Trimming removed 6 bases from V and 6 bases from J; junction bases left unmatched: 5. The CDR3 runs to 15 residues. The CDR3 DNA follows: TGTGCCAGCAGCAAACTAGCGGGAGGGATCAATGAGCAGTTCTTC. As protein: CASSKLAGGINEQFF.

The V and J genes are TRBV7-2 and TRBJ2-3; D unclear. Germline CDR1 reads SGHTA; CDR2 reads FQGNSA. The V and J ends lost 5 bases and 6 bases respectively, with 9 bases between them. The CDR3 has 12 residues. The CDR3 DNA reads as TGTGCCAGCAGCCTAAAGAGGGATACGCAGTATTTT. Its translation is CASSLKRDTQYF.

The rearrangement links TRBV5-5 to TRBJ1-5, with 8 bases aligning to TRBD1. This CDR3 is 17 amino acids long. Germline V gene lookup returns CDR1 SGHKS and CDR2 YYEKEE (reference sequence). Trimming removed 0 bases from V and 7 bases from J; junction bases left unmatched: 12. The CDR3 DNA sequence: TGTGCCAGCAGCTTGGCCGGGTCCCAGGGGGCGCGACAGCCCCAGCATTTT. It specifies CASSLAGSQGARQPQHF.

The chain carries TRBV6-1 and TRBJ1-1; TRBD1 matches at 9 bases. J lost 5 bases, V lost 6 bases, and 7 bases had no gene match. There are 14 residues in the CDR3. Germline values: CDR1 MNHNS, CDR2 SASEGT. Here the CDR3 reads CASRADRGRTEAFF. In DNA, the CDR3 is TGTGCCAGCAGGGCGGACAGGGGTAGGACTGAAGCTTTCTTT.

The J gene is TRBJ1-1, the V gene TRBV7-2; D is perhaps TRBD1 (5 bases). Trimming cost V 6 bases and J 3 bases, with 14 bases left between them. CDR3 length equals 14 residues. Germline V CDR1 and CDR2: SGHTA, FQGNSA. The CDR3 DNA follows: TGTGCCAGCAGAAGGCGGGGGATCTACACTGAAGCTTTCTTT. Protein: CASRRRGIYTEAFF. The variable domain in full, completed from reference TRBV7-2 and TRBJ1-1, reads GAGVSQSPSNKVTEKGKDVELRCDPISGHTALYWYRQSLGQGLEFLIYFQGNSAPDKSGLPSDRFSAERTGGSVSTLTIQRTQQEDSAVYLCASRRRGIYTEAFFGQGTRLTVV.

This clone was seen repeatedly, ten times or more. This same CDR3 is encoded by further DNA sequences in the sample. The J gene is TRBJ2-7, the V gene TRBV7-9, with a tentative D call TRBD1 (5 bases). Germline loops: CDR1 SEHNR, CDR2 FQNEAQ (reference sequence). The CDR3 is 13 residues long. Trimming left V 5 bases short and J 3 bases short, with 11 bases between. CDR3 loop: CASSRREDYEQYF. CDR3 nucleotides: TGTGCCAGCAGCCGCAGGGAAGACTACGAGCAGTACTTC.

The chain employs TRBV13 and TRBJ2-5; perhaps TRBD2 as D (6 bases). This CDR3 is built from 16 residues. V was cut by 2 bases and J by 1 base, with 14 bases left in between. CDR1 is PRHDT, CDR2 FYEKMQ, per germline (reference sequence). The CDR3 coding sequence is TGTGCCAGCAGCTTAATAGCGGCACTAAGCCAAGAGACCCAGTACTTC. Its protein is CASSLIAALSQETQYF.

The V gene is TRBV9, the J gene TRBJ1-3; maybe TRBD1 (6 bases). The germline gives CDR1 SGDLS, CDR2 YYNGEE. The germline V and J ends were trimmed by 0 bases and 3 bases, with 10 bases remaining between them. The CDR3 extends over 15 amino acids. As DNA, the CDR3 is TGTGCCAGCAGCGTAGAAGGACAGAGTGGAAACACCATATATTTT. Amino acids: CASSVEGQSGNTIYF. The full variable domain, with the rest looked up from reference TRBV9 and TRBJ1-3, is DSGVTQTPKHLITATGQRVTLRCSPRSGDLSVYWYQQSLDQGLQFLIQYYNGEERAKGNILERFSAQQFPDLHSELNLSSLELGDSALYFCASSVEGQSGNTIYFGEGSWLTVV.

The chain employs TRBV5-4 and TRBJ2-1, with D possibly matching TRBD1 (6 bases). V gave up 3 bases and J gave up 1 base, with 8 bases separating them. CDR3 length equals 14 residues. Germline assignment: CDR1 SGHNT and CDR2 YYREEE (reference sequence). CDR3: CASSWGPSYNEQFF. Here the CDR3 DNA reads TGTGCCAGCAGCTGGGGGCCGTCCTACAATGAGCAGTTCTTC.

V is TRBV12-5 and J is TRBJ2-3; no definite D call. There are 17 residues in the CDR3. Germline values: CDR1 LGHNT, CDR2 FRNRAP. Trimming removed 0 bases at V and 3 bases at J, with 16 bases between. CDR3 coding DNA: TGTGCTAGTGGTTTGGTAGCCCTGGGCTACAATACAGATACGCAGTATTTT. Protein: CASGLVALGYNTDTQYF.